A single sample is the source of the 29 T cell receptor beta chains below, sequenced in a study of long-term antiretroviral therapy in people with HIV. They ran version v3.0 of the immunoSEQ assay at survey level. Libraries were prepared by immunoSEQ multiplex PCR; TCRdb keeps only in-frame clonotypes and omits some of them. In the table there are 30,000 or so clones, 97% of which are singletons. The material sequenced was unsorted PBMCs, taken 7.6 years after starting antiretroviral therapy. The receptor source for this set is a man aged 30 to 45 with HIV.

The V gene is TRBV7-9, the J gene TRBJ1-5; D possibly corresponds to TRBD1 (6 bases). The length of the CDR3 is 15 residues. The V and J ends lost 1 base and 4 bases respectively, with 11 bases between them. CDR1 and CDR2 (germline): SEHNR, FQNEAQ (reference sequence). The CDR3 is CASSLVGGGNQPQHF. CDR3 sequence (DNA): TGTGCCAGCAGCTTAGTCGGGGGCGGGAATCAGCCCCAGCATTTT.

The chain recombines TRBV28 with TRBJ2-7; D is uncertain. Trimming shortened V by 3 bases and J by 3 bases, and 6 bases separated the two germline ends. CDR3 length equals 12 residues. Germline CDR1 and CDR2: MDHEN and SYDVKM. DNA for the CDR3: TGTGCCAGCAGTTTCAAGGTCTACGAGCAGTACTTC. Encoded protein: CASSFKVYEQYF.

The chain recombines TRBV7-3 with TRBJ1-1; TRBD1 matches 7 bases. This CDR3 is built from 14 residues. V shed 4 bases and J 11 bases; nucleotides not matched to a gene: 13. The germline gives CDR1 SGHTA, CDR2 FQGTGA. The CDR3 DNA reads TGTGCCAGCAGCTCCGCGAACAGGGGTCTTGGGGCTTTCTTT. Translated, it gives CASSSANRGLGAFF.

The rearrangement joins TRBV7-3 to TRBJ1-1; possibly TRBD1 for D (5 bases). Trimming stripped 6 bases from V and 6 bases from J, with 17 bases between. The CDR3 has 14 amino acids. Germline values: CDR1 SGHTA, CDR2 FQGTGA. CDR3 DNA sequence: TGTGCCAGCAGTCTTACAGGTAGCAAGGCTGAAGCTTTCTTT. Protein: CASSLTGSKAEAFF.

The V call is TRBV13, the J call TRBJ2-5, with D unresolved. The germline V gene encodes CDR1 PRHDT and CDR2 FYEKMQ (reference sequence). Trimming pared 10 bases from V and 2 bases from J, leaving 17 bases between. This CDR3 comprises 14 residues. This CDR3 is CATKRAVLQETQYF. CDR3 DNA sequence: TGTGCCACCAAACGGGCAGTTTTACAAGAGACCCAGTACTTC.

This chain uses TRBV5-1 with TRBJ1-3, with TRBD1 matching 7 bases. CDR3 length equals 17 residues. The germline V gene encodes CDR1 SGHRS and CDR2 YFSETQ. V lost 4 bases to trimming and J lost 4 bases; unmatched junction nucleotides: 14. The DNA of the CDR3 is TGCGCCAGCAGCCCCGAATGGACAGGTCCGAGGGGAAACACCATATATTTT. Its protein product is CASSPEWTGPRGNTIYF.

The chain uses TRBV27 and TRBJ2-1, with D tentatively TRBD1 (6 bases). With 8 bases removed from V and 0 bases from J, the gap between germline ends came to 17 bases. This CDR3 contains 16 residues. From germline, CDR1 is MNHEY and CDR2 SMNVEV (reference sequence). The CDR3 loop is CASWGPQGSSYNEQFF. The DNA for the CDR3 is TGTGCCAGCTGGGGGCCCCAGGGTAGCTCCTACAATGAGCAGTTCTTC.

The J gene is TRBJ2-3, the V gene TRBV20-1; D unresolved. V lost 6 bases to trimming and J lost 3 bases, with 4 bases between them. Per the germline V gene, CDR1 is DFQATT and CDR2 is SNEGSKA (reference sequence). There are 10 residues in the CDR3. Here the CDR3 DNA reads TGCAGTGCCCGGACAGATACGCAGTATTTT. The encoded protein is CSARTDTQYF.

This chain connects TRBV29-1 to TRBJ1-2, with D possibly being TRBD1 (6 bases). CDR3 length: 16 amino acids. The germline gives CDR1 SQVTM, CDR2 ANQGSEA. The germline V and J ends were trimmed by 4 bases and 4 bases, with 22 bases remaining between them. The CDR3 coding sequence is TGCAGCGTTGGGGACTCCAGGGGCCCCCTGGGCTATGGCTACACCTTC. This gives the protein CSVGDSRGPLGYGYTF.

The genes are TRBV2 and TRBJ1-5, with a possible D match to TRBD1 (5 bases). This CDR3 spans 15 amino acids. Germline lookup yields CDR1 SNHLY and CDR2 FYNNEI. The V end was cut by 2 bases, the J end by 5 bases, with 13 bases between. The CDR3 loop is CASSEPDGGYQPQHF. CDR3 coding DNA: TGTGCCAGCAGTGAACCCGATGGGGGGTATCAGCCCCAGCATTTT.

This clone has just one count. The chain links TRBV6-5 to TRBJ1-6; D not certain. The CDR3 consists of 15 residues. From germline, CDR1 is MNHEY and CDR2 SVGAGI. Trimming shortened V by 4 bases and J by 7 bases, and 14 bases separated the two germline ends. The CDR3 loop reads CASSFGRGPNSPLHF. The CDR3 DNA sequence: TGTGCCAGCAGTTTTGGGAGAGGGCCGAATTCACCCCTCCACTTT.

V and J are TRBV19 and TRBJ2-7; 8 bases agree with TRBD1. This CDR3 has 16 residues. J lost 3 bases, V lost 5 bases, and 12 bases had no gene match. CDR1 LNHDA and CDR2 SQIVND come from the germline V gene (reference sequence). CDR3 amino acids: CASSLIPGTGGYEQYF. In nucleotides, the CDR3 is TGTGCCAGTAGTCTCATTCCCGGGACAGGAGGCTACGAGCAGTACTTC.

This sequence joins TRBV5-6 and TRBJ1-5; perhaps TRBD1 as D (5 bases). Germline CDR1 is SGHDT and CDR2 is YYEEEE. The CDR3 sequence is 15 residues long. V lost 4 bases to trimming and J lost 0 bases, with 11 bases between them. This chain's CDR3 is CASSPRGDSNQPQHF. The CDR3 nucleotides read TGTGCCAGCAGCCCTAGAGGGGATAGCAATCAGCCCCAGCATTTT.

The gene calls are TRBV19 and TRBJ2-7; no definite D call. Germline V gene lookup returns CDR1 LNHDA and CDR2 SQIVND (reference sequence). The CDR3 covers 14 residues. V dropped 1 base and J dropped 5 bases, with 12 bases sitting between them. CDR3 sequence (DNA): TGTGCCAGTAGTATAGTCGGAAGATGGGACGAGCAGTACTTC. Translated, it gives CASSIVGRWDEQYF.

CDR3 nucleotide sequence: TGTGCCAGCAGCTGGGAGGTGACTACCGGCCGATGGACGACAACCTACGAGCAGTACTTC. Protein product: CASSWEVTTGRWTTTYEQYF. This chain links TRBV2 with TRBJ2-7; a possible D gene is TRBD2 (6 bases). The V gene lost 6 bases and the J gene lost 2 bases, with 32 bases spanning the gap. Germline assignment: CDR1 SNHLY and CDR2 FYNNEI. The CDR3 has 20 residues.

This clone has a single count. The chain uses TRBV4-3 and TRBJ1-2, with D possibly being TRBD1 (6 bases). Germline CDR1 LGHNA, CDR2 YSLEER. The CDR3 length is 16 residues. V was trimmed by 0 bases and J by 9 bases, leaving 20 bases between them. CDR3 nucleotides: TGCGCCAGCAGCCAAGATTTAGAGCAGGGGAGGAGAAGCTACACCTTC. It yields the protein CASSQDLEQGRRSYTF.

The count of this clone is one. V and J are TRBV19 and TRBJ2-7; D call uncertain. The CDR3 runs to 13 residues. The V gene's germline CDR1 is LNHDA and CDR2 SQIVND (reference sequence). V shed 3 bases and J shed 3 bases, with 9 bases lying between them. CDR3 nucleotides: TGTGCCAGTAGTATTACAGCCCTCTACGAGCAGTACTTC. It codes for CASSITALYEQYF.

This rearrangement joins TRBV5-4 to TRBJ2-3, with 7 bases fitting TRBD1. Per germline, CDR1 SGHNT and CDR2 YYREEE (reference sequence). V gave up 4 bases and J gave up 2 bases; unmatched junction bases: 7. This CDR3 spans 15 amino acids. CDR3 amino acids: CASSPGTVDTDTQYF. CDR3 bases: TGTGCCAGCAGCCCCGGGACAGTCGACACAGATACGCAGTATTTT.

This clone was seen once. J is TRBJ1-2 and V is TRBV6-1, with 7 positions matching TRBD1. CDR1 and CDR2 from the germline V gene are MNHNS and SASEGT. The CDR3 runs to 15 residues. The V and J ends lost 4 bases and 8 bases, in that order; junction bases with no gene match: 13. The CDR3 region is CASSVTGTALGGYTF. The CDR3 DNA reads TGTGCCAGCAGTGTCACCGGGACAGCTCTTGGGGGCTACACCTTC.

The J gene is TRBJ2-7, the V gene TRBV5-6; a weak D match, TRBD1 (6 bases). The V and J ends lost 4 bases and 0 bases respectively, with 11 bases between them. Germline CDR1 is SGHDT and CDR2 is YYEEEE. This CDR3 comprises 14 residues. The CDR3 DNA follows: TGTGCCAGCAGCCCCACAGGGACCTCCTACGAGCAGTACTTC. It yields the protein CASSPTGTSYEQYF. The full variable domain, with the rest looked up from reference TRBV5-6 and TRBJ2-7, is DAGVTQSPTHLIKTRGQQVTLRCSPKSGHDTVSWYQQALGQGPQFIFQYYEEEERQRGNFPDRFSGHQFPNYSSELNVNALLLGDSALYLCASSPTGTSYEQYFGPGTRLTVT.

The chain has TRBV4-2 and TRBJ2-2; either TRBD1 or TRBD2 may supply D (7 bases each). This CDR3 spans 18 amino acids. V shed 2 bases and J shed 0 bases, with 16 bases lying between them. Germline loops: CDR1 LGHNA, CDR2 YNFKEQ. CDR3 in amino acids: CASSQYTGEGANTGELFF. CDR3 bases: TGTGCCAGCAGCCAATACACAGGGGAGGGGGCGAACACCGGGGAGCTGTTTTTT.

This clone was counted between two and nine times. The chain combines TRBV9 with TRBJ1-2; a weak D match, TRBD1 (5 bases). The CDR3 consists of 14 residues. With 0 bases removed from V and 8 bases from J, the gap between germline ends came to 14 bases. Germline lookup yields CDR1 SGDLS and CDR2 YYNGEE. CDR3 amino acids: CASSVAAQGEGYTF. Here the CDR3 DNA reads TGTGCCAGCAGCGTAGCCGCGCAGGGTGAGGGCTACACCTTC.

The genes are TRBV12-5 and TRBJ2-7, with unresolved D. The germline V gene encodes CDR1 LGHNT and CDR2 FRNRAP. The CDR3 is 15 amino acids. The V end was cut by 3 bases, the J end by 2 bases, with 14 bases between. CDR3 sequence reads: CASGLWTLVAYEQYF. DNA of the CDR3: TGTGCTAGTGGTTTATGGACCCTGGTGGCCTACGAGCAGTACTTC.

The rearrangement links TRBV5-1 to TRBJ2-3; D is unclear. There are 14 residues in the CDR3. The V gene lost 0 bases and the J gene lost 2 bases, with 7 bases spanning the gap. Germline loops: CDR1 SGHRS, CDR2 YFSETQ. CDR3 nucleotide sequence: TGCGCCAGCAGCTTGGCACCAAACACAGATACGCAGTATTTT. Amino acid sequence: CASSLAPNTDTQYF.

The chain carries TRBV7-9 and TRBJ1-6; no clear D. The CDR3 has 15 residues. CDR1 SEHNR and CDR2 FQNEAQ come from the germline V gene (reference sequence). Trimming cost V 5 bases and J 5 bases, with 13 bases left between them. The CDR3: CASSRAWDDNSPLHF. CDR3 sequence (DNA): TGTGCCAGCAGCCGTGCGTGGGATGATAATTCACCCCTCCACTTT. The full variable domain, in which reference TRBV7-9 and TRBJ1-6 provide the parts outside the CDR3, is DTGVSQNPRHKITKRGQNVTFRCDPISEHNRLYWYRQTLGQGPEFLTYFQNEAQLEKSRLLSDRFSAERPKGSFSTLEIQRTEQGDSAMYLCASSRAWDDNSPLHFGNGTRLTVT.

This chain connects TRBV5-6 to TRBJ2-7; TRBD1 matches at 9 bases. Germline V gene lookup returns CDR1 SGHDT and CDR2 YYEEEE. Unmatched junction bases numbered 2, after V lost 0 bases and J lost 4 bases. CDR3 length equals 14 residues. In nucleotides, the CDR3 is TGTGCCAGCAGCTTGGGTGGGACAGGGTACGAGCAGTACTTC. This encodes CASSLGGTGYEQYF.

CDR3 in amino acids: CASSQDRTNYGYTF. DNA of the CDR3: TGTGCCAGCAGCCAAGATCGGACAAACTATGGCTACACCTTC. V is TRBV4-2 and J is TRBJ1-2, with D possibly being TRBD1 (5 bases). With 0 bases removed from V and 2 bases from J, the gap between germline ends came to 7 bases. CDR1 and CDR2 from the germline V gene are LGHNA and YNFKEQ. This CDR3 spans 14 amino acids.

The V gene is TRBV6-5, the J gene TRBJ1-2, with 11 bases identical to TRBD1. The germline V gene encodes CDR1 MNHEY and CDR2 SVGAGI. The CDR3 runs 13 residues. V was clipped by 6 bases and J by 6 bases; unmatched bases: 3. The CDR3 here is CASRKDRGHGYTF. The CDR3 DNA reads as TGTGCCAGCAGGAAGGACAGGGGGCATGGCTACACCTTC.

V usage is TRBV5-1 and J usage is TRBJ1-1; TRBD1 matches at 11 bases. The CDR3 runs to 15 residues. With V trimmed by 5 bases and J by 7 bases, 10 bases remained unmatched. Germline V gives CDR1 SGHRS, CDR2 YFSETQ. The chain's CDR3 is CASRPGQGAKDEAFF. CDR3 nucleotides: TGCGCCAGCAGGCCAGGACAGGGGGCGAAAGATGAAGCTTTCTTT.